Below are 18 T cell receptor beta chains sequenced from a single sample in a study of neurological immune-mediated disorders. From the 5' RACE reads, TCRdb called clonotypes with MiXCR, one entry per CDR3 protein. The sample consists of 70,000 to 95,000 distinct CDR3 sequences, about a sixth of them appearing once. The sequencing sample was made of PBMCs. The receptors originated from a woman aged 40 to 50 in good health.

The sample holds many counts of this clonotype. The CDR3 sequence is CASSTSLTGPDTQYF. CDR3 coding DNA: TGTGCCAGCAGCACATCTTTGACAGGCCCAGATACGCAGTATTTT. V usage is TRBV7-9 and J usage is TRBJ2-3, with D tentatively TRBD1 (6 bases). The CDR3 contains 15 residues. Germline CDR1 is SEHNR and CDR2 is FQNEAQ (reference sequence). V was shortened by 5 bases and J by 4 bases, with 16 bases between the two germline ends.

This clonotype was observed many times. The genes are TRBV7-2 and TRBJ2-7, with D possibly TRBD1 on 6 matching bases. The CDR3 is made up of 13 amino acids. V lost 2 bases to trimming and J lost 5 bases, with 10 bases between them. The V gene's germline CDR1 is SGHTA and CDR2 FQGNSA. The CDR3 nucleotides read TGTGCCAGCAGCTTAAGGGGGTGGAACGAGCAGTACTTC. Translated, it gives CASSLRGWNEQYF.

The chain employs TRBV7-2 and TRBJ2-2; weak D call: TRBD2 (7 bases). CDR1 and CDR2 from the germline V gene are SGHTA and FQGNSA. CDR3 size: 15 residues. V was clipped by 3 bases and J by 2 bases, with 10 bases between them. CDR3 sequence: CASSFGGGNTGELFF. For the CDR3, the DNA is TGTGCCAGCAGCTTCGGCGGGGGCAACACCGGGGAGCTGTTTTTT. Full variable domain (remainder filled in from reference TRBV7-2 and TRBJ2-2): GAGVSQSPSNKVTEKGKDVELRCDPISGHTALYWYRQSLGQGLEFLIYFQGNSAPDKSGLPSDRFSAERTGGSVSTLTIQRTQQEDSAVYLCASSFGGGNTGELFFGEGSRLTVL.

The table lists this clonotype with many counts. The J gene is TRBJ2-1, the V gene TRBV4-1; 9 bases are shared with TRBD2. The CDR3 has 16 residues. The V and J ends lost 8 bases and 10 bases, in that order; junction bases with no gene match: 18. Per germline, CDR1 MGHRA and CDR2 YSYEKL. This chain's CDR3 is CASLPLLAGPAREQFF. For the CDR3, the DNA is TGCGCCAGCCTCCCCCTCCTAGCGGGGCCGGCGCGGGAGCAGTTCTTC.

This clonotype was observed at least ten times. The chain links TRBV5-1 to TRBJ2-3; 9 bases fit TRBD2. The CDR3 extends over 17 amino acids. Germline V gene data show CDR1 as SGHRS and CDR2 as YFSETQ. The V segment lost 4 bases and the J segment 4 bases; nucleotides outside the gene matches: 13. CDR3 nucleotide sequence: TGCGCCAGCAGCCATACCTCCAAGCGGGGGGCGGCAGATACGCAGTATTTT. Translated: CASSHTSKRGAADTQYF. The whole variable domain, filled in from reference TRBV5-1 and TRBJ2-3, reads KAGVTQTPRYLIKTRGQQVTLSCSPISGHRSVSWYQQTPGQGLQFLFEYFSETQRNKGNFPGRFSGRQFSNSRSEMNVSTLELGDSALYLCASSHTSKRGAADTQYFGPGTRLTVL.

This chain joins TRBV9 and TRBJ2-7, with 7 positions matching TRBD2. The J segment lost 6 bases and the V segment lost 4 bases, leaving 10 bases of the junction unmatched. CDR3 size: 14 residues. The germline V gene encodes CDR1 SGDLS and CDR2 YYNGEE. The CDR3 loop is CASSTTGGSSEQYF. The CDR3 DNA reads as TGTGCCAGCAGCACTACGGGAGGTTCGTCCGAGCAGTACTTC.

In its sample, this clonotype was seen many times. The rearrangement uses TRBV28 and TRBJ1-5; D is unclear. V lost 7 bases, J lost 6 bases, and 10 bases lay in between. CDR3 size: 12 residues. Germline CDR1 and CDR2: MDHEN and SYDVKM. The CDR3 spells CASKGGVQPQHF. The CDR3 bases are TGTGCCAGCAAGGGAGGAGTTCAGCCCCAGCATTTT. Full variable domain (outside the CDR3, taken from reference TRBV28 and TRBJ1-5): DVKVTQSSRYLVKRTGEKVFLECVQDMDHENMFWYRQDPGLGLRLIYFSYDVKMKEKGDIPEGYSVSREKKERFSLILESASTNQTSMYLCASKGGVQPQHFGDGTRLSIL.

V usage is TRBV6-1 and J usage is TRBJ2-1, with TRBD2 as a possible D gene (6 bases). This CDR3 has 15 residues. Trimming pared 10 bases from V and 3 bases from J, leaving 19 bases between. Germline CDR1 MNHNS, CDR2 SASEGT. In DNA form, the CDR3 reads TGTGCCAACTCCAATTCCGGGGGAGGCTACAATGAGCAGTTCTTC. Translated: CANSNSGGGYNEQFF.

This clonotype was counted ten times or more. This chain joins TRBV7-2 and TRBJ2-4, with D possibly TRBD2 on 5 matching bases. CDR1 and CDR2 (germline): SGHTA, FQGNSA. The CDR3 runs 16 residues. V lost 2 bases and J 7 bases, leaving 18 bases between the germline ends. The CDR3 here is CASSLQDYLIGNIQYF. CDR3 coding DNA: TGTGCCAGCAGCTTACAAGACTACCTCATTGGGAACATTCAGTACTTC.

This clonotype has at least ten counts. The V and J genes are TRBV24-1 and TRBJ2-4; D unresolved. Germline CDR1 and CDR2: KGHDR and SFDVKD. CDR3 size: 14 residues. Written as DNA, the CDR3 is TGTGCTCCGGTACTCGGGCGGACCAAAAACATTCAGTACTTC. This sequence encodes CAPVLGRTKNIQYF.

The table lists this clonotype with many counts. Here the CDR3 reads CASSLPGPYEQYV. As DNA, the CDR3 is TGTGCCAGCAGCCTCCCGGGGCCCTACGAGCAGTACGTC. The chain employs TRBV14 and TRBJ2-7, with D perhaps being TRBD1 or TRBD2 (5 bases each). Deletions cut 4 bases from V and 2 bases from J, with 9 bases between. Per germline, CDR1 SGHDN and CDR2 FVKESK. The CDR3 spans 13 residues.

CDR3 amino acids: CATSDITRGNEQYF. Here the CDR3 DNA reads TGTGCCACCTCGGACATTACAAGGGGCAACGAGCAGTACTTC. J is TRBJ2-7 and V is TRBV24-1; the D gene is possibly TRBD1 (5 bases). Germline V lookup: CDR1 KGHDR, CDR2 SFDVKD. V lost 9 bases to trimming and J lost 5 bases, with 19 bases between them. The CDR3 is made up of 14 amino acids.

This clonotype was recorded at least ten times. The chain is built from TRBV20-1 and TRBJ1-1; D possibly corresponds to TRBD1 (5 bases). The CDR3 extends over 14 amino acids. The germline V gene encodes CDR1 DFQATT and CDR2 SNEGSKA (reference sequence). The germline V and J ends were trimmed by 6 bases and 5 bases, with 19 bases remaining between them. The CDR3 region has the DNA TGCAGTGCCCCTTCGGCGCAGGGCGGAACTGAAGCTTTCTTT. Amino acid sequence: CSAPSAQGGTEAFF.

At least ten counts were recorded for this clonotype. The chain links TRBV25-1 to TRBJ1-5; 10 positions match TRBD1. This CDR3 is 16 amino acids long. Germline trimming cut 1 base from V and 2 bases from J; bases unmatched to any gene: 2. Germline V CDR1 and CDR2: MGHDK, SYGVNS. The CDR3 DNA is TGTGCCAGCAGTGAATCAGGGACAGGGGGCAATCAGCCCCAGCATTTT. Amino acid sequence: CASSESGTGGNQPQHF.

This clonotype was counted a few times. The chain carries TRBV6-6 and TRBJ2-2; TRBD2 matches at 7 bases. The V segment lost 5 bases and the J segment 0 bases; nucleotides outside the gene matches: 9. Germline CDR1 reads MNHNY; CDR2 reads SVGAGI (reference sequence). The CDR3 totals 17 residues. This CDR3 reads CASSPAGPHSNTGELFF. In nucleotides, the CDR3 is TGTGCCAGCAGTCCAGCGGGGCCGCACTCGAACACCGGGGAGCTGTTTTTT.

The table lists this clonotype with many counts. This rearrangement joins TRBV7-2 to TRBJ1-6; the match to TRBD1 covers 7 bases. After removal of 7 bases from V and 7 bases from J, the junction contained 13 bases not matched to a gene. The CDR3 length is 16 residues. Germline CDR1 and CDR2: SGHTA and FQGNSA. CDR3 sequence reads: CASTEMTGTFNSPLHF. The CDR3 nucleotides are TGTGCCAGCACCGAAATGACAGGGACCTTCAATTCACCCCTCCACTTT.

This clonotype was detected ten times or more. The chain uses TRBV15 and TRBJ2-3; D gene ambiguous. Germline CDR1 is LNHNV and CDR2 is YYDKDF (reference sequence). V was clipped by 0 bases and J by 3 bases, with 13 bases between them. This CDR3 spans 16 amino acids. The CDR3 here is CATSRDRNKATDTQYF. In DNA form, the CDR3 reads TGTGCCACCAGCAGAGACAGGAACAAAGCAACAGATACGCAGTATTTT. The variable domain in full, with the rest retrieved from reference TRBV15 and TRBJ2-3, is DAMVIQNPRYQVTQFGKPVTLSCSQTLNHNVMYWYQQKSSQAPKLLFHYYDKDFNNEADTPDNFQSRRPNTSFCFLDIRSPGLGDTAMYLCATSRDRNKATDTQYFGPGTRLTVL.

The sample holds many counts of this clonotype. The chain is built from TRBV2 and TRBJ1-1, with TRBD1 matching 7 bases. The CDR3 is made up of 13 amino acids. V lost 6 bases to trimming and J lost 1 base; unmatched junction nucleotides: 2. From germline, CDR1 is SNHLY and CDR2 FYNNEI. The CDR3 loop reads CASRRTGNTEAFF. In nucleotides, the CDR3 is TGTGCCAGCAGGCGGACAGGGAACACTGAAGCTTTCTTT. Full variable domain (remainder filled in from reference TRBV2 and TRBJ1-1): EPEVTQTPSHQVTQMGQEVILRCVPISNHLYFYWYRQILGQKVEFLVSFYNNEISEKSEIFDDQFSVERPDGSNFTLKIRSTKLEDSAMYFCASRRTGNTEAFFGQGTRLTVV.